A selection of T cell receptor beta chains follows, all from one sample in a study of T cells after yellow fever vaccination. From the 5' RACE reads, TCRdb called clonotypes with MiXCR, one entry per CDR3 protein. The profile covers just under 600,000 distinct CDR3 sequences, with approximately 12% appearing a single time and over 12% taken by the ten largest. Sequencing was performed on PBMCs, taken on the day of the yellow fever booster vaccination. These receptors were collected from a man aged 25 to 40 who received the YFV17D yellow fever vaccine. The CDR3 runs from the conserved cysteine through the conserved F or W. The D gene is left open where the match is weak. A row's size may be missing; if present it is once, few, many or a size class.

clone_size j_call d_call v_call cdr3_nt cdr3_aa
few TRBJ2-1 NA TRBV11-2 TGTGCCAGCAGCTTGACGCACGGGGGCGATGAGCAGTTCTTC CASSLTHGGDEQFF
few TRBJ2-5 NA TRBV23-1 TGCGCCAGCAGTCAATCGATAACAGGGCCGGGACTACGACAAGAGACCCAGTACTTC CASSQSITGPGLRQETQYF
few TRBJ2-3 TRBD2 TRBV2 TGTGCCAGCAGTGTGGGGCTAGCGGGACCAGATACGCAGTATTTT CASSVGLAGPDTQYF
NA TRBJ2-1 NA TRBV12-3/TRBV12-4 TGTGCCAGCAGTCGAAGCGGACTAAACAATGAGCAGTTCTTC CASSRSGLNNEQFF
many TRBJ2-5 TRBD2 TRBV27 TGTGCCAGCAGTTTACTTCTAGCGGGAGAAGAGACCCAGTACTTC CASSLLLAGEETQYF
NA TRBJ2-1 TRBD1 TRBV7-2 TGTGCCAGCCGCACAGGGGGCGTCCATGAGCAGTTCTTC CASRTGGVHEQFF
few TRBJ2-7 TRBD2 TRBV29-1 TGCAGCGTCGGAGATAGGGGACTAGATTTC CSVGDRGLDF
NA TRBJ1-2 NA TRBV5-1 TGCGCCAGCAGCAGTGCCCAGGGTGAAGGCTACACCTTC CASSSAQGEGYTF
NA TRBJ2-1 NA TRBV14 TGTGCCAGCAGCCATCTGACAGTCGATGGTGAGCAGTTCTTC CASSHLTVDGEQFF
NA TRBJ2-7 NA TRBV20-1 TGCAGTGCTAGAGAAAACTACGAGCAGAACTTC CSARENYEQNF
many TRBJ2-7 TRBD2 TRBV5-1 TGCGCCAGCAGCGCACTAGCGGCGAACTACGAGCAGTACTTC CASSALAANYEQYF
NA TRBJ1-5 NA TRBV6-6 TGTGCCAGCAGTTACCCCCCTCAGCCCCAGCATTTT CASSYPPQPQHF
NA TRBJ2-1 NA TRBV7-9 TGTGCCAGCATACCGGGAGCTCAGTACAATGAGCAGTTCTTC CASIPGAQYNEQFF
NA TRBJ1-4 TRBD1 TRBV7-9 TGTGCCAGCAGCTTAACTGGGACAGGGGGCGAAAAACTGTTTTTT CASSLTGTGGEKLFF
few TRBJ2-3 NA TRBV5-6 TGTGCCAGCAGCTGGGGACCCGGGGATACGCAGTATTTT CASSWGPGDTQYF
few TRBJ2-3 TRBD2 TRBV4-3 TGCGCCAGCAGCCAAGGACTAGCGGGAGAGGCAGATACGCAGTATTTT CASSQGLAGEADTQYF
NA TRBJ2-1 TRBD2 TRBV29-1 TGCAGCGTCCGGTCAGCGGGATGGCAGTTCTTC CSVRSAGWQFF
NA TRBJ2-4 NA TRBV12-3/TRBV12-4 TGTGCCAGCAGTTTCGACGGAAACATTCAGTACTTC CASSFDGNIQYF
NA TRBJ2-1 NA TRBV20-1 TGCAGTGCTAGAATGGGCAGGGGCAATGAGCAGTTCTTC CSARMGRGNEQFF
NA TRBJ2-1 NA TRBV12-3/TRBV12-4 TGTGCCAGCATCTGGGGGACTCCCGCCTACAATGAGCAGTTCTTC CASIWGTPAYNEQFF
few TRBJ2-5 NA TRBV19 TGTGCCAGTAGCCCGGGACGTTGGAAGACCCAGTACTTC CASSPGRWKTQYF
few TRBJ2-7 NA TRBV20-1 TGCAGTGCTAGAGTCGCCAGCTCCTACGAGCAGTACTTC CSARVASSYEQYF
NA TRBJ2-7 NA TRBV27 TGTGCCAGCAGTTCAGGGAACGAGCAGTACTTC CASSSGNEQYF
NA TRBJ2-1 NA TRBV18 TGTGCCAGCTCACCAACTCCGGCGGGGAATGAGCAGTTCTTC CASSPTPAGNEQFF
few TRBJ1-2 NA TRBV20-1 TGCAGTGCTAGGAGCGCCTATGGCTACACCTTC CSARSAYGYTF
few TRBJ2-1 NA TRBV11-2 TGTGCCAGCAGCTTGGGTCTAACGATCTACAATGAGCAGTTCTTC CASSLGLTIYNEQFF
NA TRBJ2-7 NA TRBV5-1 TGCGCCAGCAGCTTTGGAGACTCTAGGAGCTCCTACGAGCAGTACTTC CASSFGDSRSSYEQYF
NA TRBJ2-1 TRBD1 TRBV24-1 TGTGCCACCAGTTTGGGACAGAGCTCCTACAATGAGCAGTTCTTC CATSLGQSSYNEQFF
few TRBJ2-1 NA TRBV5-1 TGCGCCAGCAGCTTGGCGCGACAAGGGGATGAGCAGTTCTTC CASSLARQGDEQFF
NA TRBJ2-5 NA TRBV27 TGTGCCAGCAGTTCCTGGGATAGCATCCAAGAGACCCAGTACTTC CASSSWDSIQETQYF
NA TRBJ2-3 NA TRBV6-2/TRBV6-3 TGTGCCAGTAGCGTAGACCGGGATTTTACGCAGTATTTT CASSVDRDFTQYF
few TRBJ2-7 NA TRBV5-1 TGCGCCAGCAGAAAGATCTCATCCTACGAGCAGTACTTC CASRKISSYEQYF
few TRBJ2-1 NA TRBV29-1 TGCAGCGTCGCTGGAGCGGATCGTGTCAATGAGCAGTTCTTC CSVAGADRVNEQFF
NA TRBJ2-1 TRBD2 TRBV20-1 TGCAGTGCTAGACTAGCGGGTTTCTCCTACAATGAGCAGTTCTTC CSARLAGFSYNEQFF
NA TRBJ2-3 NA TRBV7-2 TGTGCCAGCAGCTTAGCGGCCACATCCACAGATACGCAGTATTTT CASSLAATSTDTQYF
many TRBJ2-5 TRBD1 TRBV20-1 TGCAGTGCTAGAGATTCAGGGGGCAGGGACCCTCAAGAGACCCAGTACTTC CSARDSGGRDPQETQYF
NA TRBJ2-7 NA TRBV27 TGTGCCAGCAGTCAAGGGGACCCGTCCTCCTACGAGCAGTACTTC CASSQGDPSSYEQYF
NA TRBJ2-3 NA TRBV7-8 TGTGCCAGCGGGAATCGAGGGCAGTATTTT CASGNRGQYF
NA TRBJ1-2 NA TRBV29-1 TGCAGCGTTGAAGATGGATACAGCAACTATGGCTACACCTTC CSVEDGYSNYGYTF
few TRBJ1-2 TRBD1 TRBV6-5 TGTGCCAGCAGTTTCGCAGGGGGAAACTATGGCTACACCTTC CASSFAGGNYGYTF
few TRBJ1-5 NA TRBV7-2 TGTGCCAGCAGCCCCGGCTCAGCAGTATATAGCAATCAGCCCCAGCATTTT CASSPGSAVYSNQPQHF
NA TRBJ1-4 NA TRBV6-1 TGTGCCAGCAGCCTCACCCGGACAGCTAATGAAAAACTGTTTTTT CASSLTRTANEKLFF
NA TRBJ2-1 NA TRBV11-3 TGTGCCAGCAGCTTATTTAGCTTAAACAATGAGCAGTTCTTC CASSLFSLNNEQFF
few TRBJ2-5 TRBD1 TRBV19 TGTGCCAGTAGTATCAGTGGGACAGGGCAAGAGACCCAGTACTTC CASSISGTGQETQYF
NA TRBJ1-2 TRBD1 TRBV20-1 TGCAGTGCTGTCGGACAGGGAGGCTACACCTTC CSAVGQGGYTF
few TRBJ1-3 NA TRBV19 TGTGCCACACGACAGTCCGTCGGAAACACCATATATTTT CATRQSVGNTIYF
few TRBJ2-1 NA TRBV7-9 TGTGCCAGCAGCTTAGACGGTCAGAGGCGCACCCAGTTCTTC CASSLDGQRRTQFF
NA TRBJ2-5 TRBD1 TRBV18 TGTGCCAGCTCACTCGGGACAGAACAAGAGACCCAGTACTTC CASSLGTEQETQYF
few TRBJ1-2 TRBD1 TRBV12-3/TRBV12-4 TGTGCCAGCAGTCAAATTGACAGGGGGCACGGAGGCTACACCTTC CASSQIDRGHGGYTF
NA TRBJ1-1 NA TRBV6-1 TGTGCCAGCAGTAGACAGCAATCAGTCACTGAAGCTTTCTTT CASSRQQSVTEAFF
few TRBJ2-5 TRBD1 TRBV20-1 TGCAGTGCTCATCCGGGGACAGACTTCCAAGAGACCCAGTACTTC CSAHPGTDFQETQYF
once TRBJ2-3 NA TRBV4-2 TGTGCCAGCAGCCAAGACAGGGGATCGGCAGATACGCAGTATTTT CASSQDRGSADTQYF
many TRBJ2-1 NA TRBV5-1 TGCGCCAGCAGCCTGGACCCGGACAGAGACAATGAGCAGTTCTTC CASSLDPDRDNEQFF
few TRBJ2-1 NA TRBV7-9 TGTGCCAGCAGCTTATCCGGACTATCGAGCTCCTACAATGAGCAGTTCTTC CASSLSGLSSSYNEQFF